The clone carrying this TCR beta chain has a count of ten or more. Its cognate antigen is unknown. This record belongs to a study of CD8+CD57+ T cells in acquired aplastic anemia. Across the whole study: Sorted cells (CD4+ and CD8+) yielded DNA amounts that averaged about 3.1 ug.

TCR beta VDJ and CDR3 profiles were obtained from a genomic DNA template. TCRdb re-analysed the reads in MiXCR, keeping a single row per CDR3 protein. The profile shows about 160,000 distinct CDR3 sequences, roughly 50% of them singletons. Patients who underwent sequencing had shown CD8+CD57+ cell expansion by flow cytometry. Acquired aplastic anemia of severe grade affected all patients. V gave up 0 bases and J gave up 5 bases, with 13 bases separating them. Germline assignment: CDR1 DFQATT and CDR2 SNEGSKA (reference sequence). The CDR3 length is 14 residues. Study-level findings and limits: Researchers report that 25 to 30 CD8+ CDR3 sequences appeared in both patients and controls. Patients and healthy controls showed no significant CD8+ Simpson's diversity difference.

This TCR was sampled from a human donor with aplastic anemia. Sequencing was done on a sample of sorted CD4+, CD8+, or CD8+CD57+ T cells (not recorded which) from PBMCs. The genes are TRBV20-1 and TRBJ1-1, with unresolved D. The CDR3: CSARDDRGGTEAFF. The CDR3 DNA sequence: TGCAGTGCTAGAGATGATCGGGGTGGGACTGAAGCTTTCTTT.